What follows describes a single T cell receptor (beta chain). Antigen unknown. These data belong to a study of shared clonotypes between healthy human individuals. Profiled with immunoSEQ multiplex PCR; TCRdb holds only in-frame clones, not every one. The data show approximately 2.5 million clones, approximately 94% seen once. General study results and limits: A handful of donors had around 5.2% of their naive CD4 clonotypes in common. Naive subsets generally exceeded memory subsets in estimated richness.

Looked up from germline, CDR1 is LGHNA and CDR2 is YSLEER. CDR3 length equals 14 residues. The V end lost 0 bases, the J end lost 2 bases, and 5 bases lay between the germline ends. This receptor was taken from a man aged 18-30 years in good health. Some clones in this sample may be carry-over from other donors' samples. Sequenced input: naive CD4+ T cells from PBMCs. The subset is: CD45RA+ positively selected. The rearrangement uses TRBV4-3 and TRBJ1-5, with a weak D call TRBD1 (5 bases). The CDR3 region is CASSQETGNQPQHF. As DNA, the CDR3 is TGCGCCAGCAGCCAAGAGACAGGCAATCAGCCCCAGCATTTT.